This TCR beta chain was obtained from a study of blood T cells in healthy people across ages. The CDR3 runs 13 residues. CDR1 KGHDR and CDR2 SFDVKD come from the germline V gene. V gave up 7 bases and J gave up 11 bases; unmatched junction bases: 7. PCR was performed a second time for roughly 7 to 11 cycles using a sample-barcoded 5' primer and a J-beta primer mix. Each of the cDNA molecules was tagged by a template-switch adaptor with 12 random nucleotides. TCRdb processed the 5' RACE reads anew with MiXCR; each CDR3 protein has one entry. The sample lists about 1 million distinct CDR3 sequences; under 30% were seen once. The same sample was also studied in work on T cells of mothers and their children. Per that study: RNA that had been extracted went wholly into cDNA synthesis, at roughly 1.5 ug per 15 ul.

Sequenced input: blood. The chain couples TRBV24-1 to TRBJ2-5, with 12 nucleotides matching TRBD1. The TCR sequence derives from a girl aged 2-10 years in good health. The CDR3 nucleotides are TGTGCCACCAGATCCGGGACAGGGGGCCCTCAGTACTTC. Amino acid sequence: CATRSGTGGPQYF.